This T cell receptor (beta chain) was identified during a study of cytomegalovirus exposure and HLA in healthy donors. V lost 2 bases and J lost 5; bases outside the gene matches: 11. This CDR3 comprises 16 residues. Looked up from germline, CDR1 is MNHEY and CDR2 is SVGAGI. PCR involved 60 Vbeta and 13 Jbeta primers. This table comes from immunoSEQ multiplex PCR, and its TCRdb copy is limited to in-frame clones, with some not included. This sample yields around 220,000 clones, of which roughly 80% are seen a single time; 0.22% belongs to the top ten. This TCR was recovered from a girl aged 2-9 years in good health and CMV-seronegative. This rearrangement joins TRBV6-5 to TRBJ2-7, with 8 bases that match TRBD2. The sample consisted of PBMCs. CDR3 sequence reads: CASSYGVGLGLNEQYF. The CDR3 bases are TGTGCCAGCAGTTACGGAGTGGGACTAGGGTTAAACGAGCAGTACTTC.